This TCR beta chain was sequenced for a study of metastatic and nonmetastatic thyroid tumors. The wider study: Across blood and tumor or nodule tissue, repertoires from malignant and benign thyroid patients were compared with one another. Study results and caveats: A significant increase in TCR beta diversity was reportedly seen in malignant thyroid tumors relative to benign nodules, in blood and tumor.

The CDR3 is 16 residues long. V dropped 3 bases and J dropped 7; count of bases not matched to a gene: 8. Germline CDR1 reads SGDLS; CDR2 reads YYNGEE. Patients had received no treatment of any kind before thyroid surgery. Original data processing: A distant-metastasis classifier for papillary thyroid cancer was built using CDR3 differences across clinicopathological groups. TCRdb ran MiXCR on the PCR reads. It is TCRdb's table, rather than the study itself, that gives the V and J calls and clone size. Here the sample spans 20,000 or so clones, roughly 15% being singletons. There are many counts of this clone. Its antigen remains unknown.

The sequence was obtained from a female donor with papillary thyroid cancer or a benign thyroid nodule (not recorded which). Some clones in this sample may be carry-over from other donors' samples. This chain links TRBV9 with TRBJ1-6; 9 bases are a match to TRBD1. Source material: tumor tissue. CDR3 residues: CASSATNGQGNSPLHF. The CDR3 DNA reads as TGTGCCAGCAGCGCCACGAATGGACAGGGGAATTCACCCCTCCACTTT.